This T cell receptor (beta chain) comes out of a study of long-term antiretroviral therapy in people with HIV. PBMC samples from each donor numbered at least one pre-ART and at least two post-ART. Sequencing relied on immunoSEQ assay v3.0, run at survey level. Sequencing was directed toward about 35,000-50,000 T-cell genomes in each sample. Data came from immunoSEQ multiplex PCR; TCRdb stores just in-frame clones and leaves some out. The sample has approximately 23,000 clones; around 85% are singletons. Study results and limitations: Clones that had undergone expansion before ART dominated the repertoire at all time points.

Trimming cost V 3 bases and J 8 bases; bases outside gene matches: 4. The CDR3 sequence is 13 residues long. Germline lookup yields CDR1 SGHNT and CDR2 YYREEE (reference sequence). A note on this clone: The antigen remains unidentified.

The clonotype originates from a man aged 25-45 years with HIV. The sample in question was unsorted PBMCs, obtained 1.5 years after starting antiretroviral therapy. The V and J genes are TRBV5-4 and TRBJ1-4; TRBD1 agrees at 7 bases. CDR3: CASSSWTGEKLFF. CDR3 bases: TGTGCCAGCAGCTCTTGGACAGGCGAAAAACTGTTTTTT.